Listed below are T cell receptor beta chains from one sample, sequenced in a study of blood T cell repertoires in COVID-19. This table comes from immunoSEQ multiplex PCR, and its TCRdb copy is limited to in-frame clones, with some not included. The repertoire holds about 220,000 clones, with roughly 80% as singletons. Sequences were obtained from peripheral blood. Source of these receptors: an elderly woman with COVID-19, enrolled during active disease. Both conserved end residues are part of each CDR3. The D gene is left open where the match is weak. The size of a clone is reported for some rows only, either as once, few or many, or as a class for expanded clones.

>TRBD1|NA|TRBV19|TRBJ2-3
TGTGCCAGTAGTATGCAGGGGGGCACAGATACGCAGTATTTT
CASSMQGGTDTQYF
>TRBD1|NA|TRBV5-1|TRBJ2-3
TGCGCCAGCAGCTTGGGGCTCCGACAGGGAAGCACAGATACGCAGTATTTT
CASSLGLRQGSTDTQYF
>NA|NA|TRBV5-4|TRBJ1-1
TGTGCCAGCAGCGGAACAGGGTCGTTCGGGACTGAAGCTTTCTTT
CASSGTGSFGTEAFF
>NA|NA|TRBV6-4|TRBJ1-6
TGTGCCAGCAGTGACTCGATGGAGTCACCCCTCCACTTT
CASSDSMESPLHF
>NA|NA|TRBV19|TRBJ1-2
TGTGCCAGTAGTCTCAGGGCACCTAACTATGGCTACACCTTC
CASSLRAPNYGYTF
>NA|NA|TRBV5-1|TRBJ1-1
TGCGCCAGCAGCTTGGGCCGGGACACTGAAGCTTTCTTT
CASSLGRDTEAFF
>NA|NA|TRBV6-6|TRBJ2-1
TGTGCCAGCAGGTCCAGGGATTCGAGCTCCTACAATGAGCAGTTCTTC
CASRSRDSSSYNEQFF
>NA|NA|TRBV29-1|TRBJ2-1
TGCAGCGTCTGTTTAGCTCTTCACAATGAGCAGTTCTTC
CSVCLALHNEQFF
>NA|NA|TRBV6-6|TRBJ2-7
TGTGCCAGCGATCACGGGCGGGGCTACGAGCAGTACTTC
CASDHGRGYEQYF
>TRBD2|few|TRBV5-1|TRBJ2-1
TGCGCCAGCAGCGCCGGACTAGCGGGGGGTAGGGATGAGCAGTTCTTC
CASSAGLAGGRDEQFF
>NA|NA|TRBV11-2|TRBJ2-1
TGTGCCAGCAGCCCCAGGGGGGCTAGCGGGTACAATGAGCAGTTCTTC
CASSPRGASGYNEQFF
>NA|few|TRBV5-6|TRBJ2-2
TGTGCCAGCAGCCGGGACACTGGGAACACCGGGGAGCTGTTTTTT
CASSRDTGNTGELFF
>NA|once|TRBV15|TRBJ2-3
TGTGCCACCAGCAGAGGCAGACAGTTCACGCAGTATTTT
CATSRGRQFTQYF
>NA|NA|TRBV7-3|TRBJ2-2
TGTGCCAGCAGCTTCAGCGGGTCCGTCGCGAACACCGGGGAGCTGTTTTTT
CASSFSGSVANTGELFF
>TRBD1|NA|TRBV6-5|TRBJ1-1
TGTGCCAGCAGCCCGACAGGGGTCTCTTATGAAGCTTTCTTT
CASSPTGVSYEAFF
>NA|NA|TRBV7-9|TRBJ2-5
TGTGCCAGCAGCTTAGTAACGGCAGGTCGAGAGACCCAGTACTTC
CASSLVTAGRETQYF
>NA|NA|TRBV6-6|TRBJ1-3
TGTGCCAGCAGTCCCTACCCGTCGACAGCCAGCTCTGGAAACACCATATATTTT
CASSPYPSTASSGNTIYF
>NA|few|TRBV4-1|TRBJ1-3
TGCGCCAGCAGCCAATTGGGAGCTGCTGGAAACACCATATATTTT
CASSQLGAAGNTIYF
>NA|NA|TRBV9|TRBJ2-6
TGTGCCAGCAGCGCCCGCGAGGGTGACTCTGGGGCCAACGTCCTGACTTTC
CASSAREGDSGANVLTF
>NA|NA|TRBV5-1|TRBJ1-3
TGCGCCAGCGCAAGGGAGTCTGGAAACACCATATATTTT
CASARESGNTIYF